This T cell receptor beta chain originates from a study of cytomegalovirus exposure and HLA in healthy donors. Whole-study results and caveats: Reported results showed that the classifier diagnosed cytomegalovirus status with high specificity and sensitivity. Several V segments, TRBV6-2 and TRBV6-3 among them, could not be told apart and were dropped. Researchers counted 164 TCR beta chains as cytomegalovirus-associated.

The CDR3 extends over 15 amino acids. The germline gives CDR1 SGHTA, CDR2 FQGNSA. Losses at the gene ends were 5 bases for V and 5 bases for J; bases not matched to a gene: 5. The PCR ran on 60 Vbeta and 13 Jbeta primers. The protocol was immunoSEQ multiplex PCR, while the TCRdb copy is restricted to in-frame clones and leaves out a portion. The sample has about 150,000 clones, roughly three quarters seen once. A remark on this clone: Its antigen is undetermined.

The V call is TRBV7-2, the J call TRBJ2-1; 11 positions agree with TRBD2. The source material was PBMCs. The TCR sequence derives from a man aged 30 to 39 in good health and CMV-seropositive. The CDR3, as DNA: TGTGCCAGCAGCGCACTGGGACTAGCGGACAATGAGCAGTTCTTC. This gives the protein CASSALGLADNEQFF.